This T cell receptor beta chain was found in a study of blood T cell repertoires in COVID-19. Study at large: Spain, Italy and the United States supplied samples that represented acute and convalescent COVID-19. PBMCs, B-cell-depleted T cells, or T cells provided the cDNA or gDNA that made up the material.

The authors' processing: The authors estimated nucleated cell counts from reference gene primer amplification. This table comes from immunoSEQ multiplex PCR, and its TCRdb copy is limited to in-frame clones, with some not included. The V and J calls and clone size come from that table; D and trimming were worked out from the DNA. Of 85,000 to 100,000 clones detected, less than 95% appear once; the ten largest clones hold about 1.7%. Germline CDR1 and CDR2: LNHDA and SQIVND (reference sequence). V shed 3 bases and J 5 bases; nucleotides not matched to a gene: 13. CDR3 length: 17 amino acids. This clonotype originated in a man aged 55 to 70 with acute or convalescent COVID-19. Sequencing used peripheral blood. V gene TRBV19 combines with J gene TRBJ1-2; 9 bases fit TRBD1. The CDR3 DNA reads as TGTGCCAGTAGTATCCGGAGGACAGGGGCCCAGGGGTATGGCTACACCTTC. It codes for CASSIRRTGAQGYGYTF. The full variable domain, its missing parts supplied by reference TRBV19 and TRBJ1-2, is DGGITQSPKYLFRKEGQNVTLSCEQNLNHDAMYWYRQDPGQGLRLIYYSQIVNDFQKGDIAEGYSVSREKKESFPLTVTSAQKNPTAFYLCASSIRRTGAQGYGYTFGSGTRLTVV.